These 3 T cell receptor beta chains were all obtained from the same sample, sequenced in a study of blood T cell repertoires in COVID-19. Some clones are missing from TCRdb's copy, which holds only in-frame ones; the method was immunoSEQ multiplex PCR. The sample includes about 120,000 clones, approximately 90% of them seen just once. Sequencing input: peripheral blood. These receptors originate from a woman aged 45 to 65 with acute or convalescent COVID-19.

The chain carries TRBV6-2 or TRBV6-3 and TRBJ1-2; the match to TRBD1 covers 7 bases. Germline CDR1 and CDR2: MNHEY and SVGEGT. This CDR3 has 13 residues. The V and J ends lost 5 bases and 6 bases, in that order; junction bases with no gene match: 6. The CDR3 reads CASSPQGVDGYTF. The CDR3 DNA reads TGTGCCAGCAGTCCCCAGGGGGTGGATGGCTACACCTTC.

The chain joins TRBV18 to TRBJ2-3; 12 bases map to TRBD2. Trimming at V came to 4 bases and at J to 3 bases, leaving 8 bases not matched to a gene. This CDR3 has 17 amino acids. Germline CDR1 KGHSH, CDR2 LQKENI. CDR3 bases: TGTGCCAGCTCACTCGGACTAGCGGGACGAGGGACAGATACGCAGTATTTT. Amino acids: CASSLGLAGRGTDTQYF. The complete variable domain, with remaining parts taken from reference TRBV18 and TRBJ2-3, reads NAGVMQNPRHLVRRRGQEARLRCSPMKGHSHVYWYRQLPEEGLKFMVYLQKENIIDESGMPKERFSAEFPKEGPSILRIQQVVRGDSAAYFCASSLGLAGRGTDTQYFGPGTRLTVL.

This clone was seen only a few times. The genes are TRBV9 and TRBJ2-1; TRBD1 might be the D (5 bases). The CDR3 contains 15 residues. The V end was cut by 4 bases, the J end by 9 bases, with 20 bases between. Germline loops: CDR1 SGDLS, CDR2 YYNGEE. The CDR3 DNA reads TGTGCCAGCAGCCCTCTTTGGGCAGGGTCCGGTGAGCAGTTCTTC. Translation: CASSPLWAGSGEQFF.